This T cell receptor beta chain is from a study of T cell changes during pregnancy in multiple sclerosis. Method: immunoSEQ multiplex PCR; TCRdb's copy keeps in-frame clones and lacks some. The table lists 90,000 or so clones, nearly 95% of them singletons, with more than 1.5% in the top ten. The V end was cut by 4 bases, the J end by 4 bases, with 14 bases between. The germline V gene has CDR1 SGHRS and CDR2 YFSETQ. The CDR3 has 15 residues. The TCR was taken from a female donor in good health, enrolled as a control in a pregnancy study. The rearrangement uses TRBV5-1 and TRBJ2-2; D is possibly TRBD1 (7 bases). The specimen comprised peripheral blood, sampled after pregnancy. The CDR3 DNA reads TGCGCCAGCAGCCCGGGGGACAGCTTCACCGGGGAGCTGTTTTTT. This gives the protein CASSPGDSFTGELFF.